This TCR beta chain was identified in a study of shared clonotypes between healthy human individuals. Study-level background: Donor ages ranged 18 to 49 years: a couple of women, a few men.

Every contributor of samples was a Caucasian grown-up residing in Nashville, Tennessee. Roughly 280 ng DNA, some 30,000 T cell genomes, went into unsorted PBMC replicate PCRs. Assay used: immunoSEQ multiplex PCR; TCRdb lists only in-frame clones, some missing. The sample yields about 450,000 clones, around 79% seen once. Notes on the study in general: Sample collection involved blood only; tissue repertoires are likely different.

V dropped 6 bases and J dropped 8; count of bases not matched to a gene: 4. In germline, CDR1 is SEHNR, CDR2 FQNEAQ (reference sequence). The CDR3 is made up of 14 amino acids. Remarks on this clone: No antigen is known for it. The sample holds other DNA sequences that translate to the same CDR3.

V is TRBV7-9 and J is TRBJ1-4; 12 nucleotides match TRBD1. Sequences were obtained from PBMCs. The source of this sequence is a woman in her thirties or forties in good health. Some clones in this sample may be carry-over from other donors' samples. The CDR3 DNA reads TGTGCCAGCAGTCCCGGGACAGGGGGCGAAAAACTGTTTTTT. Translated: CASSPGTGGEKLFF.